These 20 T cell receptor beta chains came from one sample sequenced in a study of blood T cell repertoires in COVID-19. Method: immunoSEQ multiplex PCR; TCRdb's copy keeps in-frame clones and lacks some. The sample lists approximately 75,000 clones; approximately 78% were seen once. Material for sequencing was peripheral blood. All receptors derive from a woman aged 80 or older with acute or convalescent COVID-19.

The V gene is TRBV5-1, the J gene TRBJ2-1; D is ambiguous. Germline V lookup: CDR1 SGHRS, CDR2 YFSETQ. There are 14 residues in the CDR3. The V end lost 0 bases, the J end lost 8 bases, and 12 bases lay between the germline ends. The CDR3 DNA reads TGCGCCAGCAGCTTGGCCCCTGCAAGCGATGAGCAGTTCTTC. This translates into CASSLAPASDEQFF.

The V call is TRBV6-5, the J call TRBJ1-1; 8 bases are shared with TRBD1. This CDR3 contains 14 residues. CDR1 and CDR2 from the germline V gene are MNHEY and SVGAGI. The V and J ends lost 6 bases and 4 bases, in that order; junction bases with no gene match: 7. CDR3 sequence reads: CASSLPGGGTEAFF. The CDR3 DNA reads TGTGCCAGCAGCCTACCAGGGGGCGGCACTGAAGCTTTCTTT.

This clone occurred a few times. The V and J genes are TRBV2 and TRBJ2-2, with 7 positions matching TRBD1. With V trimmed by 6 bases and J by 5 bases, 3 bases remained unmatched. This CDR3 contains 13 residues. Per the germline V gene, CDR1 is SNHLY and CDR2 is FYNNEI. CDR3 residues: CASRQGSTGELFF. The CDR3 region has the DNA TGTGCCAGCAGACAGGGGTCGACCGGGGAGCTGTTTTTT.

The CDR3 is CASSFRGSYNEQFF. CDR3 bases: TGTGCCAGCAGCTTCAGGGGCTCCTACAATGAGCAGTTCTTC. The chain links TRBV11-3 to TRBJ2-1; weak D call: TRBD1 (6 bases). The CDR3 contains 14 residues. CDR1 and CDR2 from the germline V gene are SGHNT and YENEEA. V lost 3 bases to trimming and J lost 0 bases, with 6 bases between them.

J is TRBJ2-7 and V is TRBV4-1; D may be TRBD1 (6 bases). Looked up from germline, CDR1 is MGHRA and CDR2 is YSYEKL. CDR3 length equals 15 residues. Trimming took 5 bases from V and 3 from J, leaving 17 bases between them. The CDR3 DNA reads as TGCGCCAGCAGCTATCAACAGGGTTCGGGCTACGAGCAGTACTTC. This encodes CASSYQQGSGYEQYF.

In nucleotides, the CDR3 is TGCGCCAGCAGCTTGGATGGGGTAGCGGGGGGGCGGGAGACCCAGTACTTC. Encoded protein: CASSLDGVAGGRETQYF. This sequence joins TRBV5-1 and TRBJ2-5; 11 bases are shared with TRBD2. Trimming removed 0 bases from V and 5 bases from J; junction bases left unmatched: 9. Germline-derived CDR1 and CDR2 are SGHRS and YFSETQ. This CDR3 comprises 17 residues.

This chain links TRBV6-5 with TRBJ2-5; 8 bases agree with TRBD1. Per the germline V gene, CDR1 is MNHEY and CDR2 is SVGAGI. V shed 7 bases, J shed 5 bases, and the junction held 6 bases outside the gene matches. The CDR3 covers 13 residues. CDR3 amino acids: CASKTGGQETQYF. CDR3 nucleotides: TGTGCCAGCAAAACAGGGGGTCAGGAGACCCAGTACTTC.

This clone was counted once. This chain joins TRBV3-1 (or the pseudogene TRBV3-2) and TRBJ1-1; 7 positions agree with TRBD1. The CDR3 runs 14 residues. Germline loops: CDR1 LGHDT, CDR2 YNNKEL (reference sequence). Germline trimming cut 0 bases from V and 11 bases from J; bases unmatched to any gene: 9. The CDR3 reads CASSQEDRAGMAFF. The CDR3, as DNA: TGTGCCAGCAGCCAAGAAGACAGGGCGGGGATGGCTTTCTTT.

V gene TRBV6-4 combines with J gene TRBJ1-1; D may be TRBD1 (5 bases). V was cut by 1 base and J by 3 bases, with 24 bases left in between. The CDR3 runs 19 residues. Germline CDR1 MRHNA, CDR2 SNTAGT. In nucleotides, the CDR3 is TGTGCCAGCAGTGACTTTCCCTACCAGGGAACGTCGGGGGACACTGAAGCTTTCTTT. Translation: CASSDFPYQGTSGDTEAFF.

This chain links TRBV5-1 with TRBJ2-7, with 8 bases identical to TRBD1. The CDR3 is 15 residues long. Germline V lookup: CDR1 SGHRS, CDR2 YFSETQ. V lost 2 bases and J lost 5; bases outside the gene matches: 9. CDR3 in DNA: TGCGCCAGCAGCTTTTTCGACAGGGGTTTCCACGAGCAGTACTTC. Translating it yields CASSFFDRGFHEQYF.

The V call is TRBV6-5, the J call TRBJ2-3, with 7 bases aligning to TRBD1. With 2 bases clipped from V and 4 bases from J, the junction kept 3 bases outside the gene matches. The germline gives CDR1 MNHEY, CDR2 SVGAGI. The CDR3 covers 14 residues. For the CDR3, the DNA is TGTGCCAGCAGTTACAGGGGGCTTGCAGATACGCAGTATTTT. Protein product: CASSYRGLADTQYF.

V gene TRBV5-5 combines with J gene TRBJ1-4, with a tentative D call TRBD1 (6 bases). The V and J ends lost 2 bases and 8 bases respectively, with 19 bases between them. The CDR3 consists of 16 residues. Germline assignment: CDR1 SGHKS and CDR2 YYEKEE (reference sequence). For the CDR3, the DNA is TGTGCCAGCAGCTTCATAACGACAGGAAGTCGCGAAAAACTGTTTTTT. Its translation: CASSFITTGSREKLFF.

The gene calls are TRBV29-1 and TRBJ1-1; TRBD1 agrees at 8 bases. CDR1 is SQVTM and CDR2 is ANQGSEA in the germline V gene. V trimming: 6 bases; J trimming: 4 bases; junction bases outside the gene matches: 10. The CDR3 runs to 14 residues. The CDR3 region is CSVVSDRAVTEAFF. In DNA, the CDR3 is TGCAGCGTCGTCTCGGACAGGGCGGTCACTGAAGCTTTCTTT.

The chain combines TRBV5-1 with TRBJ2-5, with 9 bases fitting TRBD2. Germline V gives CDR1 SGHRS, CDR2 YFSETQ. J lost 4 bases, V lost 4 bases, and 11 bases had no gene match. This CDR3 comprises 16 residues. CDR3 DNA sequence: TGCGCCAGCAGCCCTTTAGCGGGGGTCCCTGGAGAGACCCAGTACTTC. Translation gives CASSPLAGVPGETQYF.

This clone appeared once. This sequence joins TRBV5-4 and TRBJ2-1; possible D gene TRBD2, 6 bases. Germline values: CDR1 SGHNT, CDR2 YYREEE (reference sequence). The CDR3 loop spans 16 amino acids. With 5 bases removed from V and 0 bases from J, the gap between germline ends came to 15 bases. The CDR3, as DNA: TGTGCCAGCAGGCTCGGCGGAGGGAGCTCCTACAATGAGCAGTTCTTC. It codes for CASRLGGGSSYNEQFF.

J is TRBJ1-1 and V is TRBV6-5; D is unclear. In germline, CDR1 is MNHEY, CDR2 SVGAGI. There are 13 residues in the CDR3. The V and J ends lost 4 bases and 11 bases respectively, with 17 bases between them. CDR3 in amino acids: CASSLGRHGRAFF. The CDR3 DNA is TGTGCCAGCAGTTTGGGCAGACACGGTCGCGCTTTCTTT.

The count of this clone is one. This chain connects TRBV3-1 (or the pseudogene TRBV3-2) to TRBJ1-6, with 7 bases aligning to TRBD1. CDR3 length equals 16 residues. Germline CDR1 LGHDT, CDR2 YNNKEL (reference sequence). With V trimmed by 4 bases and J by 6 bases, 9 bases remained unmatched. In DNA form, the CDR3 reads TGTGCCAGCAGCCTGGACAGGTTACAGATTAATTCACCCCTCCACTTT. Its translation: CASSLDRLQINSPLHF.

Only one count was recorded for this clone. This chain connects TRBV10-1 to TRBJ2-1, with 10 bases that match TRBD1. This CDR3 has 16 residues. The germline gives CDR1 WNHNN, CDR2 SYGVQD (reference sequence). With V trimmed by 1 base and J by 7 bases, 7 bases remained unmatched. The CDR3 DNA reads TGCGCCAGCAGTGAGTTTCCGGGACAGGGGCGGAATGAGCAGTTCTTC. Translating gives CASSEFPGQGRNEQFF.

The chain employs TRBV29-1 and TRBJ2-5, with 13 positions matching TRBD2. V gave up 4 bases and J gave up 5 bases; unmatched junction bases: 13. CDR3 length: 17 amino acids. Germline V CDR1 and CDR2: SQVTM, ANQGSEA. CDR3 in DNA: TGCAGCGTTGCCGTGACTAGCGGGGGGCTGAGTCTGGAGACCCAGTACTTC. Amino acids: CSVAVTSGGLSLETQYF.

The chain combines TRBV2 with TRBJ1-2; the match to TRBD1 covers 7 bases. Germline trimming cut 5 bases from V and 0 bases from J; bases unmatched to any gene: 6. Germline V gene sequence: CDR1 SNHLY, CDR2 FYNNEI. The CDR3 has 15 residues. The CDR3, as DNA: TGTGCCAGCAGTTGGGGACAGAAAGCTAACTATGGCTACACCTTC. This codes for CASSWGQKANYGYTF.